This TCR beta chain came from a study of T cell repertoires in cytomegalovirus infection (dated by TCRdb to between 2019 and 2020). In terms of the full investigation: Donor HLA type was relevant to the analysis, because carriage of CMV infection together with the matching HLA type was indicated by public TCR beta signatures.

This clonotype occurred a few times. It lacks a known antigen. No base quality values were provided; no much bigger clone lies one nucleotide off. From the cysteine through the phenylalanine, the CDR3 covers 15 amino acids. CDR3 DNA is the only sequence kept; it has 45 bases, read in frame from the first base. V was cut back by 6 bases and J by 4 bases, leaving a gap of 18 bases between them. CDR1 SQVTM and CDR2 ANQGSEA are derived from the germline V gene. The instrument given in TCRdb is Illumina HiSeq 1500. The public reads were run again by TCRdb, first through fastp at Q25 and then through MiXCR, and only productive beta chains were kept. Rows are unified per CDR3 protein, each entry keeping the most common DNA and genes. The sample has 200,000 to 250,000 distinct CDR3 sequences on record, 22% of them singletons. Of the sample, 15% to 20% falls within the top ten clones. Beyond this particular receptor, the publication reports: The ex vivo response was dominated by HLA-C-restricted CMV-specific TCR beta clonotypes, which also provided the single most frequent clonotype in two of eight donors. In both this cohort and an independent cohort of 350 or so donors, the cumulative frequency of public TCR beta family members distinguished carriers of CMV infection plus the relevant HLA type.

The clonotype originates from a human donor in good health (CMV status not recorded). Some clones in this sample may be carry-over from other donors' samples. This chain joins TRBV29-1 to TRBJ2-2; TRBD2 could be the D gene, as 6 bases match. The specimen was CD8+ T cells from PBMCs. Read as DNA, the sequence is TGCAGCGTGATCGAAAATGGAGGGGTCACCGGGGAGCTGTTTTTT. Its protein reads: CSVIENGGVTGELFF.